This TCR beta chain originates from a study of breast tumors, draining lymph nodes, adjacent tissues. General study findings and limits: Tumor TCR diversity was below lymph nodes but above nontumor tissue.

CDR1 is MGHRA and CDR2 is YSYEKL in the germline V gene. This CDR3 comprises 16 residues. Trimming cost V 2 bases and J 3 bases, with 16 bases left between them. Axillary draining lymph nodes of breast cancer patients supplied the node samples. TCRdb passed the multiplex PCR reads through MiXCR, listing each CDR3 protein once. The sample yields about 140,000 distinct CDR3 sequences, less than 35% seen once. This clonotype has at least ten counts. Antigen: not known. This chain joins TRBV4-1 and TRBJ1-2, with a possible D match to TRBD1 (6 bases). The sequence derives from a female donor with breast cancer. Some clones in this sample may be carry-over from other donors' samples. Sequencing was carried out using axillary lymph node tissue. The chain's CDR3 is CASSQLRGAGDYGYTF. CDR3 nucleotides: TGCGCCAGCAGCCAACTTCGGGGGGCGGGGGACTATGGCTACACCTTC.